The next 5 T cell receptor beta chains were all read from a single sample in a study of blood T cell repertoires in COVID-19. The protocol was immunoSEQ multiplex PCR, while the TCRdb copy is restricted to in-frame clones and leaves out a portion. The sample contains 200,000 to 250,000 clones, roughly 80% of which appear only once. Sequencing used peripheral blood. All receptors derive from an elderly woman with COVID-19, enrolled during active disease.

CDR3 region: CASSPDAGAAAEAFF. In nucleotides, the CDR3 is TGCGCCAGCAGCCCTGACGCAGGGGCCGCCGCTGAAGCTTTCTTT. The rearrangement links TRBV5-1 to TRBJ1-1, with D possibly matching TRBD1 (6 bases). The CDR3 length is 15 residues. V lost 4 bases, J lost 6 bases, and 19 bases lay in between. The germline CDR1 and CDR2 sequences are SGHRS and YFSETQ.

V and J are TRBV6-5 and TRBJ2-5, with a possible D match to TRBD2 (6 bases). V lost 4 bases, J lost 3 bases, and 15 bases lay in between. The germline gives CDR1 MNHEY, CDR2 SVGAGI. The CDR3 extends over 15 amino acids. CDR3 sequence: CASSLSGLAKETQYF. CDR3 coding DNA: TGTGCCAGCAGTTTGAGTGGGCTAGCGAAAGAGACCCAGTACTTC.

V gene TRBV9 combines with J gene TRBJ1-6; D is unclear. The CDR3 is made up of 14 amino acids. The V gene's germline CDR1 is SGDLS and CDR2 YYNGEE. V was trimmed by 0 bases and J by 10 bases, leaving 11 bases between them. CDR3 in DNA: TGTGCCAGCAGCGTAGTCGACTATGAATCACCCCTCCACTTT. It translates to CASSVVDYESPLHF.

This sequence joins TRBV5-1 and TRBJ2-3, with 10 positions matching TRBD1. CDR1 is SGHRS and CDR2 is YFSETQ in the germline V gene. Unmatched junction bases numbered 20, after V lost 6 bases and J lost 4 bases. The CDR3 covers 19 residues. The CDR3 region has the DNA TGCGCCAGCACCTCCGAAGTGGCCCGGTGGACAGGGGGGGCAGATACGCAGTATTTT. Encoded protein: CASTSEVARWTGGADTQYF. The whole variable domain, remainder taken from reference TRBV5-1 and TRBJ2-3, is KAGVTQTPRYLIKTRGQQVTLSCSPISGHRSVSWYQQTPGQGLQFLFEYFSETQRNKGNFPGRFSGRQFSNSRSEMNVSTLELGDSALYLCASTSEVARWTGGADTQYFGPGTRLTVL.

The chain is built from TRBV3-1 (or the pseudogene TRBV3-2) and TRBJ1-5; the D gene is possibly TRBD1 (6 bases). CDR1 is LGHDT and CDR2 is YNNKEL in the germline V gene (reference sequence). CDR3 length: 16 residues. The V gene lost 2 bases and the J gene lost 5 bases, with 16 bases spanning the gap. The CDR3 DNA reads as TGTGCCAGCAGCCAAAAATTTTCCTCAGGGGATCAGCCCCAGCATTTT. This gives the protein CASSQKFSSGDQPQHF.